The entry that follows covers one T cell receptor beta chain sequence. Treatment here: 15 to 20 received Ad26.COV2.S at low or high dose, single or two shots; roughly five received placebo; per-sample allocation not given. Sampling was performed 63 days after the first vaccine or placebo injection. The table came from immunoSEQ multiplex PCR; TCRdb's copy has only in-frame clones and leaves some out. Found here are nearly 400,000 clones, about 89% of them singletons; the top ten hold under 2%. This entry is derived from a study of Ad26.COV2.S vaccination and SARS-CoV-2 variants. The material was peripheral blood, obtained in a trial of Ad26.COV2.S vaccine versus placebo. This receptor was taken from a person aged 18-60 years who received the Ad26.COV2.S COVID-19 vaccine or a placebo.

Here the CDR3 reads CAISARSGIENTIYF. DNA for the CDR3: TGTGCCATCAGTGCTCGGTCAGGGATCGAAAACACCATATATTTT. The chain combines TRBV10-3 with TRBJ1-3; possible D gene TRBD1, 5 bases. Trimming cost V 4 bases and J 6 bases, with 16 bases left between them. The CDR3 totals 15 residues. From germline, CDR1 is ENHRY and CDR2 SYGVKD.